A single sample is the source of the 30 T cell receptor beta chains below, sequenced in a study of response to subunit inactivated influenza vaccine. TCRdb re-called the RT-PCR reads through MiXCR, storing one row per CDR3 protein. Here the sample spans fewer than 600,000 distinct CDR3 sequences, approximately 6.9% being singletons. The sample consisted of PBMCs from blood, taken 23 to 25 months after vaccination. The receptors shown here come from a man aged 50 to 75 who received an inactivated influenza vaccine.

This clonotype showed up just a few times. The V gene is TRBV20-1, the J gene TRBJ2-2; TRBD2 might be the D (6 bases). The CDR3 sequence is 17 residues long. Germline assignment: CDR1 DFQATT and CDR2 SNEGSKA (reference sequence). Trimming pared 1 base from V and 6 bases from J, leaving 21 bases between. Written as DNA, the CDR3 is TGCAGTGCTAGAGGCCCGATGAGAGCGGGTATCGCCGGGGAGCTGTTTTTT. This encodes CSARGPMRAGIAGELFF.

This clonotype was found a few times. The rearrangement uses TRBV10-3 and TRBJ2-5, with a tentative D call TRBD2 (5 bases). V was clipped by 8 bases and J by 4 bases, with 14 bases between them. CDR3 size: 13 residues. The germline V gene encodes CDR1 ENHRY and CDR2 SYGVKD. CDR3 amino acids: CAISLGRRETQYF. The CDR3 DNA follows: TGTGCCATCTCGCTAGGGAGACGAGAGACCCAGTACTTC.

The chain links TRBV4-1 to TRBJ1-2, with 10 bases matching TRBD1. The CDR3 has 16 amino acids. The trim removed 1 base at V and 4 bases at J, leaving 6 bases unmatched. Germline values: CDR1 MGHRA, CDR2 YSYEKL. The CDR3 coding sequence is TGCGCCAGCAGCCAAGCCGGGACAGGGGAACGCTATGGCTACACCTTC. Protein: CASSQAGTGERYGYTF.

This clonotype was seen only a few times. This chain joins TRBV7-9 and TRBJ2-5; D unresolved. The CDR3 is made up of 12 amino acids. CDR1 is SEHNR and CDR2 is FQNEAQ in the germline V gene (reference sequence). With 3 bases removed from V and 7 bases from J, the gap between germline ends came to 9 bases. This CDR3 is CASSLTERTQYF. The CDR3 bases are TGTGCCAGCAGCTTGACCGAAAGGACCCAGTACTTC.

CDR3 sequence (DNA): TGTGCCTGGCAGGAGGCCCTAATGGGCTACACCTTC. Its translation is CAWQEALMGYTF. The chain links TRBV30 to TRBJ1-2; no definite D call. Trimming left V 5 bases short and J 8 bases short, with 15 bases between. The germline V gene has CDR1 GTSNPN and CDR2 SVGIG (reference sequence). The CDR3 extends over 12 amino acids.

DNA for the CDR3: TGTGCCAGCAGCGGGGACAGGGGCGGTAATTCACCCCTCCACTTT. It translates to CASSGDRGGNSPLHF. This sequence joins TRBV5-6 and TRBJ1-6; TRBD1 aligns across 10 bases. Germline CDR1 and CDR2: SGHDT and YYEEEE. This CDR3 is built from 15 residues. V lost 4 bases, J lost 6 bases, and 4 bases stayed unmatched.

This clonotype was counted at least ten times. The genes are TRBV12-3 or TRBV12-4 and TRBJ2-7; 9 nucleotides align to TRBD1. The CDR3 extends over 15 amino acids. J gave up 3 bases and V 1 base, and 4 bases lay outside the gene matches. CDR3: CASSLVGTGFYEQYF. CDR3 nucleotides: TGTGCCAGCAGTTTAGTTGGGACAGGGTTCTACGAGCAGTACTTC.

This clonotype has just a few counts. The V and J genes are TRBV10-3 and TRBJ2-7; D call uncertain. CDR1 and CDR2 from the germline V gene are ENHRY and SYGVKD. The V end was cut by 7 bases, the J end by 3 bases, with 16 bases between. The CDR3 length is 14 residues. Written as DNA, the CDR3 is TGTGCCATCAAGGACGCAGGTTCTGTCTACGAGCAGTACTTC. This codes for CAIKDAGSVYEQYF.

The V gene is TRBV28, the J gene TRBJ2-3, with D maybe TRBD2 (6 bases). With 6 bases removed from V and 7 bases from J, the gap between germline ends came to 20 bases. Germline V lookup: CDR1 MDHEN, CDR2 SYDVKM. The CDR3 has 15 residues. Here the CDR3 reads CASRDSTGVGNTQYF. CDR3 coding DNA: TGTGCCAGCAGGGACTCAACGGGAGTTGGAAATACGCAGTATTTT.

The CDR3 sequence: CASSFLDRANSYEQYF. Written as DNA, the CDR3 is TGCGCCAGCAGCTTCCTTGACCGGGCCAACTCCTACGAGCAGTACTTC. This chain uses TRBV5-1 with TRBJ2-7; no definite D call. Germline V lookup: CDR1 SGHRS, CDR2 YFSETQ. The CDR3 length is 16 residues. The V end was cut by 2 bases, the J end by 0 bases, with 15 bases between.

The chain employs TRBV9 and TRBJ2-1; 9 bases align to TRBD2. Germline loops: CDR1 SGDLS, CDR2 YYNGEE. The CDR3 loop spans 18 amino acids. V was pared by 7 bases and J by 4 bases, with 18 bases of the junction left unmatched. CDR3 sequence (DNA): TGTGCCAGCTCGACCTCCGGGACTAGCATCGGTATATACAATGAGCAGTTCTTC. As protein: CASSTSGTSIGIYNEQFF.

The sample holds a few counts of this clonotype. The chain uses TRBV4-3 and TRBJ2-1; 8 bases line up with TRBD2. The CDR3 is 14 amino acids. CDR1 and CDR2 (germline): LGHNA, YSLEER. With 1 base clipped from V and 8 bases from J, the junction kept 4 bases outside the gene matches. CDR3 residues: CASSQAGGAYEQFF. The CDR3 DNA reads TGCGCCAGCAGCCAAGCGGGAGGGGCGTATGAGCAGTTCTTC.

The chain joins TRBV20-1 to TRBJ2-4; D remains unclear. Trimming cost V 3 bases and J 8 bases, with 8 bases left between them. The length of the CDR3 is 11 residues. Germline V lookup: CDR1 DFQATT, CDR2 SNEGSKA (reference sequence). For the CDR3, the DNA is TGCAGTGCTAGGCAAAAGGACATTCAGTACTTC. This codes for CSARQKDIQYF.

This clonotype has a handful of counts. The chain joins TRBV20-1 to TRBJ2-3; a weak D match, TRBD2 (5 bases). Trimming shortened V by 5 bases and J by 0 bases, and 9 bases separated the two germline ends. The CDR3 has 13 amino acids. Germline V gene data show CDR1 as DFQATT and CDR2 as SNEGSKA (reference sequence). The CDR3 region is CSAPRGSTDTQYF. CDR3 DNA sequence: TGCAGTGCTCCGCGCGGGAGCACAGATACGCAGTATTTT.

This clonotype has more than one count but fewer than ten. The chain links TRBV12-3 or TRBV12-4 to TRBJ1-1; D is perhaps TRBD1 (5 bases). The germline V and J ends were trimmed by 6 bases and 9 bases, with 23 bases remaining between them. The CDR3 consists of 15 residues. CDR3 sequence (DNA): TGTGCCAGCAGCGGCGGGGGGGTACTAAATAACCAAGCTTTCTTT. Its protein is CASSGGGVLNNQAFF.

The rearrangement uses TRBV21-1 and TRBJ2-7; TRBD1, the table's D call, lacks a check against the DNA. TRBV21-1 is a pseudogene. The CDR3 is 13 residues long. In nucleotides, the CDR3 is TGTGCCTCCGGGACAGGGGACTCCTACGAGCAGTACTTC. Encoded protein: CASGTGDSYEQYF.

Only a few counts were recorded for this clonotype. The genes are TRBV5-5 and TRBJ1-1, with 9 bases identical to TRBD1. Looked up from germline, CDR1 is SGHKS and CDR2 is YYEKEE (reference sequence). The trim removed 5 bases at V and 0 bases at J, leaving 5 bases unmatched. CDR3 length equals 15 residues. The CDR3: CASRGTGSLNTEAFF. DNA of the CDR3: TGTGCCAGCAGGGGGACAGGGTCTTTGAACACTGAAGCTTTCTTT.

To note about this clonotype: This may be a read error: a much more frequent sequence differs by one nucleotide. Here the CDR3 reads CAISCRYEQYF. The CDR3 DNA reads TGTGCCATCTCTTGCCGCTACGAGCAGTACTTC. The V call is TRBV10-3, the J call TRBJ2-7; D remains ambiguous. The germline CDR1 and CDR2 sequences are ENHRY and SYGVKD. V was pared by 8 bases and J by 3 bases, with 8 bases between. The CDR3 length is 11 residues.

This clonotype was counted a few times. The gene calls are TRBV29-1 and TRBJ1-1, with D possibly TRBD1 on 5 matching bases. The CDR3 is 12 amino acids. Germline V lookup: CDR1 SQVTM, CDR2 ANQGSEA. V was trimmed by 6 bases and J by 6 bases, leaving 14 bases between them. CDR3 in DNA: TGCAGCGTGAGGGCAGGGCCTCCTGAAGCTTTCTTT. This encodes CSVRAGPPEAFF.

CDR3 bases: TGCAGTGCTAGTCAGTTAAACATTCAGTACTTC. As protein: CSASQLNIQYF. The rearrangement uses TRBV20-1 and TRBJ2-4; D is ambiguous. Per germline, CDR1 DFQATT and CDR2 SNEGSKA (reference sequence). The CDR3 has 11 residues. V was clipped by 3 bases and J by 6 bases, with 6 bases between them.

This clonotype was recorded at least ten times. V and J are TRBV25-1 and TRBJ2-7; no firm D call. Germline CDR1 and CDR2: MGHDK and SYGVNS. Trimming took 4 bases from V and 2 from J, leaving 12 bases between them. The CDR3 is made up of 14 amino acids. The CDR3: CASSVEDGAYEQYF. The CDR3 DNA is TGTGCCAGCAGTGTAGAGGACGGAGCCTACGAGCAGTACTTC.

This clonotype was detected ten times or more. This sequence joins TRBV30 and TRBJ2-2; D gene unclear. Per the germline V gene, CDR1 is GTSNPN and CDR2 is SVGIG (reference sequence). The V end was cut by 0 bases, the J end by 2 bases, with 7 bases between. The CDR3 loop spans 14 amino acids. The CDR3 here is CAWSVPENTGELFF. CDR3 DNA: TGTGCCTGGAGTGTACCAGAAAACACCGGGGAGCTGTTTTTT.

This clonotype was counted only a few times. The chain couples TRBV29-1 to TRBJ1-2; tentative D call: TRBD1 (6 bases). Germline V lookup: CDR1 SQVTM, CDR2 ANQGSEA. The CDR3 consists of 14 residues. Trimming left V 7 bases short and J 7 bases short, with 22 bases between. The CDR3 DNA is TGCAGCGCCTTTTATCGGGGGCAAATCAGTGGCTACACCTTC. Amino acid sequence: CSAFYRGQISGYTF.

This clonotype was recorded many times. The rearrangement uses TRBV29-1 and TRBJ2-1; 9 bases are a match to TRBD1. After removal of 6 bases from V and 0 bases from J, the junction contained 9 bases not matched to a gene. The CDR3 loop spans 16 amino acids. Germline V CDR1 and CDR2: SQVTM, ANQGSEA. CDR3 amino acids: CSVAGTGSSSYNEQFF. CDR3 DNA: TGCAGCGTAGCCGGGACAGGGTCCAGCTCCTACAATGAGCAGTTCTTC.

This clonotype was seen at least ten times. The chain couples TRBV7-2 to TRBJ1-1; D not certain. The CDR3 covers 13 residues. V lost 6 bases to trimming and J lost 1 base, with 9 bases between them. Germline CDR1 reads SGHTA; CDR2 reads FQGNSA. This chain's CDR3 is CASRVTSNTEAFF. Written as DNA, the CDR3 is TGTGCCAGCAGAGTTACATCGAACACTGAAGCTTTCTTT.

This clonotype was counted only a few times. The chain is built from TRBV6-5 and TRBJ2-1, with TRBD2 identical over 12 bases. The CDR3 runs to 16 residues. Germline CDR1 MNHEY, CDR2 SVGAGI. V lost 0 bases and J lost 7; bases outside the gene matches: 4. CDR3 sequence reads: CASSYSTSGSFNEQFF. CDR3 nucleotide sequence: TGTGCCAGCAGTTACTCGACTAGCGGGAGTTTTAATGAGCAGTTCTTC.

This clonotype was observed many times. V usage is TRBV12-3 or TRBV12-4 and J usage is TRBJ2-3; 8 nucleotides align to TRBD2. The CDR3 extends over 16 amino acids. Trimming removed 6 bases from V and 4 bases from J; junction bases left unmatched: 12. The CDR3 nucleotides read TGTGCCAGCAGCTCCTTAGCGGGACCGCGCCCAGATACGCAGTATTTT. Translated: CASSSLAGPRPDTQYF.

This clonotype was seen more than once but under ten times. The CDR3 loop is CASSTRTGGPDAEQYF. DNA of the CDR3: TGTGCCAGTAGTACCCGGACAGGGGGGCCTGACGCCGAGCAGTACTTC. The genes are TRBV19 and TRBJ2-7; 10 nucleotides line up with TRBD1. The CDR3 totals 16 residues. Looked up from germline, CDR1 is LNHDA and CDR2 is SQIVND (reference sequence). The junction had 12 bases not matched to a gene; V was cut back by 4 bases and J by 6 bases.

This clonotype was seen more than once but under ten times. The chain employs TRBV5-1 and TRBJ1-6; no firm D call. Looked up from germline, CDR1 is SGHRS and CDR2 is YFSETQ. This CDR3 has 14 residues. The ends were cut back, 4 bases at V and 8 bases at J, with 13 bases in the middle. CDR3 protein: CASSGRAGDSPLHF. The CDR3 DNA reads TGCGCCAGCAGCGGCCGGGCCGGGGATTCACCCCTCCACTTT.

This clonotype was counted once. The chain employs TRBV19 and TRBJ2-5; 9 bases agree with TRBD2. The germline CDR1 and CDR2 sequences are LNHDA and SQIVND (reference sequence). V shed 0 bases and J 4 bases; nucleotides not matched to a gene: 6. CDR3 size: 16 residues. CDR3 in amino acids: CASSIDEREVGETQYF. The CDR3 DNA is TGTGCCAGTAGTATAGACGAGCGGGAGGTCGGAGAGACCCAGTACTTC.